This T cell receptor beta chain was recovered during a study of cytomegalovirus exposure and HLA in healthy donors (dated 2017 in TCRdb). At the level of the whole study: An earlier analysis of roughly 630 of the donors reported 250 to 300 Gb of sequence data and around 110 million unique TCR beta sequences from about 180 million T cells. Because of strong linkage in the cohort, roughly five DR-DQ haplotypes were treated as single units for association and clustering. HLA typing covered class I and class II loci at four-digit resolution. The genetic ancestry cluster associated with self-reported Caucasian donors included 65% to 90% of the roughly 360 genotyped donors. An earlier analysis of approximately 630 of the donors applied high-throughput TCR beta sequencing to assess whether each TCR beta V gene segment acted as functional or pseudogenic. To predict cytomegalovirus infection status, the study brought together high-throughput TCR immunosequencing, statistical association of individual TCRs with disease status, and machine learning. The later analysis used no new phenotypic data to find candidate immune exposures, relying instead on TCR beta sequences and their occurrence across donors. A later genetic analysis used genome-wide SNP genotypes for 398 of the 666 donors, treating that subset as a discovery cohort. Donor age, sex, ethnicity and CMV serostatus were collected together with the repertoire data. To study patterns of TCR occurrence, a later analysis re-analyzed previously published TCR beta repertoires from around 670 donors and added high-resolution HLA genotyping. Among several hundred genotyped donors of the cohort, an average of approximately 240,000 unique TCR beta nucleotide sequences was sequenced per donor, of which roughly 17% were non-productive. The number of typed donors differed by locus: about 620-630 for A, B, C, DRB1 and DQB1; 522 for DQA1; approximately 600 for DPA1; and some 470 for DPB1. In addition to the first cohort of approximately 670 subjects, a separate validation cohort of under 150 different subjects was used. Every repertoire in the discovery cohort had been generated on one and the same sequencing platform. Approximately 300 gigabases of sequencing data and 70 million to 95 million unique TCR sequences made up an early release that covered several hundred HLA-typed donors. Using immunosequencing, the study profiled T cell repertoires from roughly 650 subjects and related those repertoires to cytomegalovirus serostatus. The study aimed to test whether signatures of past pathogen exposure could be identified by cataloging public T cell receptors.

Overall results and qualifications from the work: A later genetic analysis reported fewer N-insertions in productive TCRs among donors in an Asian-associated ancestry cluster than the roughly 640-donor mean. Presence/absence analyses assumed roughly uniform sequencing depth across donors, an assumption that may not hold. In both the original and validation cohorts, the classifier was reported to diagnose cytomegalovirus status with high specificity and sensitivity. Strong co-occurrence of HLA alleles, especially DR and DQ, made assigning TCR associations to individual alleles difficult. Correlated functional status among segregating V segments might be attributable to linkage disequilibrium, but an unknown experimental factor could not be ruled out. A later analysis reported that several top co-occurrence clusters appeared linked to parvovirus B19, influenza, CMV and Epstein-Barr virus. A later analysis found that HLA-associated TCR beta chains were more clonally expanded and had lower generation probabilities than equally common non-associated chains. A total of roughly 160 TCR beta chains were listed by the study as associated with cytomegalovirus. This cohort had only TCR beta chains sequenced, and the lack of alpha or paired-chain data limited which features could be detected. Immune exposure information for the cohort was limited to CMV serostatus. A later analysis associated about 16,000 TCR beta sequences with specific HLA alleles at a false discovery rate of 0.05. While some public TCRs were present in many individuals, most TCR sequences turned up only very rarely across donors. In a later analysis, TCR association rates were found to vary across HLA loci, with the most associated TCRs seen for DRB1 alleles and the fewest for HLA-C alleles. An earlier analysis of around 540 of the donors showed that most TCR beta V segments appeared in productive rearrangements either about 87% or about 30% of the time, which broadly matched IMGT annotations. Most CMV-associated TCR beta chains appeared to be HLA-restricted in a later analysis, and the HLA associations seemed to be driven largely by CMV exposure. The sequencing pipeline was judged likely to have produced a cluster of highly shared sequence variants as a technical artifact. HLA typing was unavailable for some donors at each locus, so association tests used only the typed subset. The earlier analysis of 587 of the donors excluded some 16 rarely observed V segments, including chromosome 9 orphons, because counts were too low. The authors suggested that the approach could potentially be generalized to other disease states and immunological phenotypes. A further reported finding was that TCR beta sequences accurately predicted the HLA-A and HLA-B alleles for most subjects in the first cohort. Some IMGT-functional V segments, including TRBV6-2 and TRBV6-3, could not be told apart with the 87-base-pair reads, so those segments were excluded. In vitro tests confirmed that a few of the cytomegalovirus-associated TCR beta chains recognize cytomegalovirus antigens. A later genetic analysis associated a missense DCLRE1C variant with V-gene and J-gene trimming of TCR beta chains, and an independent cohort replicated the association.

V sheds 10 bases and J sheds 6 bases, leaving 23 bases between their ends. CDR1 and CDR2 are read off the germline V gene as ENHRY and SYGVKD. Counted from cysteine to phenylalanine, this CDR3 has 15 amino acids. Just CDR3 DNA is preserved here, 45 bases in frame from base 1. Preparation of the library involved the immunoSEQ multiplex PCR assay. The multiplex PCR relied on a mix of 60 forward primers for TCR Vbeta segments and 13 reverse primers for TCR Jbeta segments. Amplification of the CDR3 region of rearranged TCR beta genes was performed with a multiplex PCR assay on genomic DNA. Amplified TCR beta libraries were sequenced as 87-base-pair reads on the Illumina HiSeq System. Processing in the source paper ran as follows. A later analysis counted approximately 84 million unique TCR beta chains across the 650 to 700 repertoires, and around 9.9 million of these chains were shared by at least two donors. Raw reads were error-corrected and collapsed into unique sequences with a nearest-neighbor algorithm that merged closely related sequences to remove PCR and sequencing errors. V, D and J gene segments were assigned by aligning CDR3 sequences to IMGT reference sequences. For a sequence to be retained, a match of at least six nucleotides to both a V gene segment and a J gene segment was required. A rearrangement was called productive if the CDR3 had no stop codons and remained in frame with V and J, and every other rearrangement was called non-productive. CDR3 was defined according to IMGT convention as the region running from the second conserved V-encoded cysteine to the conserved J-encoded phenylalanine. In an earlier analysis of some 550 of the donors, sequences lacking an unambiguous match to a single V gene segment were excluded. In an earlier analysis of around 600 of the donors, V segments were called functional above 56.7% productive rearrangements and were called segregating when the between-donor standard deviation exceeded 5%. To diagnose cytomegalovirus status from the catalog of TCR beta chain sequences, a statistical classification framework was built. In a later analysis, V and J genes were assigned by comparing TCR nucleotide sequences against IMGT/GENE-DB human TR gene sequences. A later analysis assigned CDR3 sequences and most-parsimonious VDJ recombination scenarios with the TCRdist pipeline. A later analysis defined each TCR beta chain by its CDR3 amino acid sequence plus V-gene family, and excluded reads lacking a unique V-gene family. As a way to deal with suspected cross-contamination and a sequencing artifact, a later analysis dropped roughly 620 nucleotide sequences that were highly shared and had low generation probability. For each public chain, a later analysis derived a clonal expansion index from normalized ranks of inferred template counts within each repertoire. Generation probabilities in a later analysis came from a VDJ recombination model fitted to out-of-frame rearrangements, and those results were checked against IGoR. A later analysis scored TCR-TCR, TCR-HLA and TCR-CMV co-occurrence with hypergeometric tests, applying a repertoire-size bias correction to TCR pairs. In a later analysis, false discovery rates were estimated by permuting HLA or CMV assignments 20 times. In a later analysis, co-occurring TCRs were grouped using DBSCAN, with TCRdist sequence similarity added in when clustering inside HLA-allele-positive subsets. Co-occurrence clustering excluded repertoires with fewer than 30,000 or more than 120,000 public chains, plus five with anomalous nucleotide sharing. TCRdb's version of the immuneACCESS table is confined to in-frame rearrangements and falls short of the full clone set. An unresolved V gene accounts for under half of the shortfall where checked; the remainder is of unknown origin. V and J calls and clone size are given by that table; D and trimming were obtained from the DNA. This sample gives more than 80,000 clones in total; around 60% of them show up just once. Together, the top ten hold around 3.5% of the sample.

To note about this clone: Its specific antigen is unknown. Base qualities are missing; no much larger clone stands one base away.

The cohort comprised around 700 healthy bone marrow donors. At the time of sampling, every cohort member was nominally healthy, though immune exposures that went unrecorded were likely present. The donor tested CMV seronegative, placing the donor among the approximately 360 seronegative members of the cohort. Each donor provided a peripheral blood sample, and peripheral blood mononuclear cells were used for TCR beta sequencing. Genomic DNA extraction from the blood cell samples was performed with the Qiagen DNeasy Blood Extraction Kit. The clonotype comes from a man aged 55 to 69 in good health and CMV-seronegative. This chain is built from TRBV10-3 and TRBJ2-3, with TRBD2 tentatively as D gene (6 bases match). Sequencing was done on a sample of PBMCs. The bases are TGTGCCACCCTCGGCGTTGGACTAAAAAGGGATACGCAGTATTTT. It encodes CATLGVGLKRDTQYF.